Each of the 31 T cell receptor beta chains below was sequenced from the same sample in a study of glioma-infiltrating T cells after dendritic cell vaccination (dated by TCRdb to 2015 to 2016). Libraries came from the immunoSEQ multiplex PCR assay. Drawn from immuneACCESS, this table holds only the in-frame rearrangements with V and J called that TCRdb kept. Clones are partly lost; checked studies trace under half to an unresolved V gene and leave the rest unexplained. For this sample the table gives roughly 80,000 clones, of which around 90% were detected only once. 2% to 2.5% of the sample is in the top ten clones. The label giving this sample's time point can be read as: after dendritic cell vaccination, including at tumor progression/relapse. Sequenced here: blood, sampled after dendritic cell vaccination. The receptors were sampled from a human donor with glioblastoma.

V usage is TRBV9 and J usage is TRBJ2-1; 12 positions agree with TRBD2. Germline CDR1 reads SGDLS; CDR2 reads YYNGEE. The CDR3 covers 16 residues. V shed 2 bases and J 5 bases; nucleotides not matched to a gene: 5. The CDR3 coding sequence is TGTGCCAGCAGCGTTTCGACTAGCGGGAGAAACAATGAGCAGTTCTTC. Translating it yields CASSVSTSGRNNEQFF. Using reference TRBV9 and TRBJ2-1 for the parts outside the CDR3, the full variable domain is DSGVTQTPKHLITATGQRVTLRCSPRSGDLSVYWYQQSLDQGLQFLIQYYNGEERAKGNILERFSAQQFPDLHSELNLSSLELGDSALYFCASSVSTSGRNNEQFFGPGTRLTVL.

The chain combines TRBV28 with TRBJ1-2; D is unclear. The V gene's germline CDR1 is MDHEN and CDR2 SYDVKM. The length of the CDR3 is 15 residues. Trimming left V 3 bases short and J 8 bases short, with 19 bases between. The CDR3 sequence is CASSFRSPSEGGYTF. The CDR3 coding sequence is TGTGCCAGCAGTTTTCGGAGCCCAAGTGAAGGAGGCTACACCTTC.

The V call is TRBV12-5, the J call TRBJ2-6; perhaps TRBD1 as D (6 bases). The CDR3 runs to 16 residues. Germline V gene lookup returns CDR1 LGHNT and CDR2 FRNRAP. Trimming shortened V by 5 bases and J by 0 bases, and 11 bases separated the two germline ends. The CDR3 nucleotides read TGTGCTAGTGGTACCCCGGACAGCTCTGGGGCCAACGTCCTGACTTTC. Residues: CASGTPDSSGANVLTF.

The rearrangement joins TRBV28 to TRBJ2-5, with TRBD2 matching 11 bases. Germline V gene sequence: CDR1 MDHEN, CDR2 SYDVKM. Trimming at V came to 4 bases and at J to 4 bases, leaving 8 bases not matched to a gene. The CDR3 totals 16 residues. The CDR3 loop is CASSSPLAGVIETQYF. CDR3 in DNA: TGTGCCAGCAGTTCCCCACTAGCGGGAGTGATAGAGACCCAGTACTTC. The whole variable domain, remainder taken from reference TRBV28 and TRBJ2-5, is DVKVTQSSRYLVKRTGEKVFLECVQDMDHENMFWYRQDPGLGLRLIYFSYDVKMKEKGDIPEGYSVSREKKERFSLILESASTNQTSMYLCASSSPLAGVIETQYFGPGTRLLVL.

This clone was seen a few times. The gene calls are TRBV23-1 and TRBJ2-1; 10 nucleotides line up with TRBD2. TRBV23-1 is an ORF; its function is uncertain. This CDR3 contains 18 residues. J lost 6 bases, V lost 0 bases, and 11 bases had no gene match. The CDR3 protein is CASSQSPPTSGHLNEQFF. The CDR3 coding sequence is TGCGCCAGCAGTCAATCTCCCCCGACTAGCGGGCACCTCAATGAGCAGTTCTTC.

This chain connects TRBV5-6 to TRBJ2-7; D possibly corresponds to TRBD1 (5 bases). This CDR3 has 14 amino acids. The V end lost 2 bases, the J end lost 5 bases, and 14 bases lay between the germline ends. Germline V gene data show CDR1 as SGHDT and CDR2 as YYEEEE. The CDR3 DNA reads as TGTGCCAGCAGCTTTGGCCTAAAAGGGGACGAGCAGTACTTC. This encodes CASSFGLKGDEQYF.

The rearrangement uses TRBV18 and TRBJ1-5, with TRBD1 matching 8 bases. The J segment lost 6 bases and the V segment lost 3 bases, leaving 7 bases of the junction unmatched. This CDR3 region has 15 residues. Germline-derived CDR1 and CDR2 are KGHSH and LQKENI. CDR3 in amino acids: CASSPLTGGSQPQHF. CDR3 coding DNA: TGTGCCAGCTCACCCCTAACAGGGGGTTCTCAGCCCCAGCATTTT.

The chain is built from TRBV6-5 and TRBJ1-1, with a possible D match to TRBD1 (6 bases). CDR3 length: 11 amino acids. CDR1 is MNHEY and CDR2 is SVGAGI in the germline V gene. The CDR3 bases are TGTGCTTCACAGGGTCGAACTGAAGCTTTCTTT. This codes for CASQGRTEAFF.

The CDR3 DNA is TGCGCCAGCAGCCAGGGATATCAGGGGGCGCGAGGAGATACGCAGTATTTT. This sequence encodes CASSQGYQGARGDTQYF. The chain combines TRBV4-1 with TRBJ2-3; TRBD1 matches 8 bases. The J segment lost 5 bases and the V segment lost 3 bases, leaving 13 bases of the junction unmatched. The CDR3 runs 17 residues. From germline, CDR1 is MGHRA and CDR2 YSYEKL.

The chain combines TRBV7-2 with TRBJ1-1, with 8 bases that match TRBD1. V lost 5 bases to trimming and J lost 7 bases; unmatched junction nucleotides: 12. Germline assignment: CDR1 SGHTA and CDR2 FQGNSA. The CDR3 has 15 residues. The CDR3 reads CASSLQTGVIGEAFF. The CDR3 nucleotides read TGTGCCAGCAGCCTACAGACAGGGGTGATAGGTGAAGCTTTCTTT.

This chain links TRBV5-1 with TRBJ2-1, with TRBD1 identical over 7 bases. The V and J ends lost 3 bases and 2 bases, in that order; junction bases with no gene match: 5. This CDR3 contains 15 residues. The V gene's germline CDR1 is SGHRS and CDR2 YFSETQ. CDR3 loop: CASSSGQSTYNEQFF. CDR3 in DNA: TGCGCCAGCAGCTCGGGACAGAGCACCTACAATGAGCAGTTCTTC. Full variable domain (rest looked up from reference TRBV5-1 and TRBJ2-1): KAGVTQTPRYLIKTRGQQVTLSCSPISGHRSVSWYQQTPGQGLQFLFEYFSETQRNKGNFPGRFSGRQFSNSRSEMNVSTLELGDSALYLCASSSGQSTYNEQFFGPGTRLTVL.

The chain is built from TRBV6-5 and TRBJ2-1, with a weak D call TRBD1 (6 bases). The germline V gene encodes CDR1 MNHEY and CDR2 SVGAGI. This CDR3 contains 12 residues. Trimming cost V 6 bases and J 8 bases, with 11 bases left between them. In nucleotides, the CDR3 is TGTGCCAGCAGATCTTACAGGGATGAGCAGTTCTTC. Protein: CASRSYRDEQFF.

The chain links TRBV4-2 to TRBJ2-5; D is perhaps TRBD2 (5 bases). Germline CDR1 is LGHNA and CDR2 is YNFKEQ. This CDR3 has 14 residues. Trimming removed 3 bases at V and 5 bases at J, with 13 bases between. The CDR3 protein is CASSQEREGETQYF. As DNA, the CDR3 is TGTGCCAGCAGCCAGGAGAGGGAAGGGGAGACCCAGTACTTC.

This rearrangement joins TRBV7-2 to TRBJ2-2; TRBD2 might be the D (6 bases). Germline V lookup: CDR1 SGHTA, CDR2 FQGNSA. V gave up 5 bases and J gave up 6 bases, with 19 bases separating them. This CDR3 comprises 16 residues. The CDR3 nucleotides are TGTGCCAGCAGCCCCTTGACTAGGGTGCAGGCCGGGGAGCTGTTTTTT. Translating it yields CASSPLTRVQAGELFF.

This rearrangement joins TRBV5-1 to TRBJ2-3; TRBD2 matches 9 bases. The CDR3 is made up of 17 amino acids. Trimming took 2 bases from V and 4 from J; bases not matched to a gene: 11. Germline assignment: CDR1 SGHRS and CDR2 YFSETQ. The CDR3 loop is CASSFEEASGEADTQYF. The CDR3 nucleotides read TGCGCCAGCAGCTTTGAGGAGGCTAGCGGGGAAGCAGATACGCAGTATTTT.

CDR3 in DNA: TGTGCCAGCAGCATCGGGACAGTGCTCTCCTACGAGCAGTACTTC. Protein: CASSIGTVLSYEQYF. The V and J genes are TRBV7-6 and TRBJ2-7, with 7 positions matching TRBD1. Germline-derived CDR1 and CDR2 are SGHVS and FNYEAQ. This CDR3 region has 15 residues. Trimming at V came to 5 bases and at J to 0 bases, leaving 7 bases not matched to a gene.

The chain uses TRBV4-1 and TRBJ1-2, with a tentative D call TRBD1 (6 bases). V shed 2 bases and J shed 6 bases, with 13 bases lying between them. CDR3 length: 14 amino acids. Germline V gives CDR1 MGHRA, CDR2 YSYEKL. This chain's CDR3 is CASSQNPNRDGYTF. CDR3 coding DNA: TGCGCCAGCAGCCAAAACCCAAACAGGGATGGCTACACCTTC.

Here the CDR3 reads CASRPGLAGADTQYF. The CDR3 DNA reads TGTGCCAGTAGGCCGGGGCTAGCGGGAGCAGATACGCAGTATTTT. The genes are TRBV19 and TRBJ2-3; 10 bases fit TRBD2. V lost 6 bases to trimming and J lost 4 bases; unmatched junction nucleotides: 7. In germline, CDR1 is LNHDA, CDR2 SQIVND (reference sequence). This CDR3 is 15 amino acids long. The full variable domain, its missing parts supplied by reference TRBV19 and TRBJ2-3, is DGGITQSPKYLFRKEGQNVTLSCEQNLNHDAMYWYRQDPGQGLRLIYYSQIVNDFQKGDIAEGYSVSREKKESFPLTVTSAQKNPTAFYLCASRPGLAGADTQYFGPGTRLTVL.

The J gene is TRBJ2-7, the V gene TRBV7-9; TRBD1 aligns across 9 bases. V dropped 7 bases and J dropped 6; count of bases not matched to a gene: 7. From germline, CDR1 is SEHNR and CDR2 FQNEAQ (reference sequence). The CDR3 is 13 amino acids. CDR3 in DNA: TGTGCCAGCACTGGGACAGGGAGTCGCGAGCAGTACTTC. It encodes CASTGTGSREQYF. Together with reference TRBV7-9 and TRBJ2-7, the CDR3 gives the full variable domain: DTGVSQNPRHKITKRGQNVTFRCDPISEHNRLYWYRQTLGQGPEFLTYFQNEAQLEKSRLLSDRFSAERPKGSFSTLEIQRTEQGDSAMYLCASTGTGSREQYFGPGTRLTVT.

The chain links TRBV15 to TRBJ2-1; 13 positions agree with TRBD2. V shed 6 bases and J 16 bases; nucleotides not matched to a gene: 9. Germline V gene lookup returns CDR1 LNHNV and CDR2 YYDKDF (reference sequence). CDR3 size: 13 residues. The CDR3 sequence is CATRWTSGSVFFF. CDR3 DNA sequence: TGTGCCACCAGGTGGACTAGCGGGAGCGTCTTCTTCTTC.

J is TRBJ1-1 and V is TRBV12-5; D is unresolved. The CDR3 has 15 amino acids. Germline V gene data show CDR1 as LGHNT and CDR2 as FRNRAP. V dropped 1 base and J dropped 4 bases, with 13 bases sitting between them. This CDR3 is CASGLGLGEATEAFF. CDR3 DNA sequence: TGTGCTAGTGGTTTGGGGTTGGGCGAAGCCACTGAAGCTTTCTTT.

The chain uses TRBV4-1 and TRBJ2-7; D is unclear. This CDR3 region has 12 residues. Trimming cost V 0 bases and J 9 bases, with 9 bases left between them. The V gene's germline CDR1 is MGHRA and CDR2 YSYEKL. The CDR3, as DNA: TGCGCCAGCAGCCAAGAGACTGAAGGGCAGTACTTC. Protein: CASSQETEGQYF.

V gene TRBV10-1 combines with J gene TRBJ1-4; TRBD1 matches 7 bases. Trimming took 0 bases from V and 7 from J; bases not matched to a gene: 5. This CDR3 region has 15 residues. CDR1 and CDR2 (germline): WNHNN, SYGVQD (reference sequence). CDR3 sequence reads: CASSESTGWSEKLFF. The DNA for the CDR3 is TGCGCCAGCAGTGAGTCGACAGGGTGGAGTGAAAAACTGTTTTTT.

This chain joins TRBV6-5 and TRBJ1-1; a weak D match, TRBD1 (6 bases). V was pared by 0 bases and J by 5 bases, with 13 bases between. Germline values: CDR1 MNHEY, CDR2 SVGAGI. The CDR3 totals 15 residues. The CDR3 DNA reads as TGTGCCAGCAGTTACTCGCGGCAGGGGCGGACTGAAGCTTTCTTT. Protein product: CASSYSRQGRTEAFF.

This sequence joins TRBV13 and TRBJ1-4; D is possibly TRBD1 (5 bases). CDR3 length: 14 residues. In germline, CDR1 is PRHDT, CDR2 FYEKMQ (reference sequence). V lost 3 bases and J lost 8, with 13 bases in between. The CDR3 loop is CASSFGGEEEKLFF. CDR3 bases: TGTGCCAGCAGCTTTGGGGGGGAGGAGGAAAAACTGTTTTTT. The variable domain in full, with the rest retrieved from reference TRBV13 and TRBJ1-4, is AAGVIQSPRHLIKEKRETATLKCYPIPRHDTVYWYQQGPGQDPQFLISFYEKMQSDKGSIPDRFSAQQFSDYHSELNMSSLELGDSALYFCASSFGGEEEKLFFGSGTQLSVL.

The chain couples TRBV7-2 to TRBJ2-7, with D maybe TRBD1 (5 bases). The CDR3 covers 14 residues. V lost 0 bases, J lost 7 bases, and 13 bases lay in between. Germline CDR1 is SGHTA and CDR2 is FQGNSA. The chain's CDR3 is CASSLATREGEQYF. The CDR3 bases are TGTGCCAGCAGCTTAGCGACCAGGGAAGGAGAGCAGTACTTC.

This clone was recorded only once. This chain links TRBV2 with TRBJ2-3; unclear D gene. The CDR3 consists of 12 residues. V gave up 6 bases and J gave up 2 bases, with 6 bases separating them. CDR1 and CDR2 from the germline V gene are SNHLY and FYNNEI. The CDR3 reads CASSYITDTQYF. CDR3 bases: TGTGCCAGCAGCTATATCACAGATACGCAGTATTTT. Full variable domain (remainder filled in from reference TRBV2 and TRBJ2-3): EPEVTQTPSHQVTQMGQEVILRCVPISNHLYFYWYRQILGQKVEFLVSFYNNEISEKSEIFDDQFSVERPDGSNFTLKIRSTKLEDSAMYFCASSYITDTQYFGPGTRLTVL.

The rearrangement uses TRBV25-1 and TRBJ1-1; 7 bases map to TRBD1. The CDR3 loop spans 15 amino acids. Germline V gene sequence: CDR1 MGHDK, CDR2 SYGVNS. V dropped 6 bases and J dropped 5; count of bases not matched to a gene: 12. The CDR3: CASSFRGKGSTEAFF. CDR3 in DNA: TGTGCCAGCAGCTTCAGGGGGAAGGGGAGTACTGAAGCTTTCTTT.

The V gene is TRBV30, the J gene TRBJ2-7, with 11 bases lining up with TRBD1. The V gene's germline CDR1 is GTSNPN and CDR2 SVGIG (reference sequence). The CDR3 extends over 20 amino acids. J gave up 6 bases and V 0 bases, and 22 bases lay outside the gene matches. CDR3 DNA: TGTGCCTGGAGTGTAAGTTTCGGACAGGGGGCCCTTTTGCTTTCTGCCGAGCAGTACTTC. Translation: CAWSVSFGQGALLLSAEQYF.

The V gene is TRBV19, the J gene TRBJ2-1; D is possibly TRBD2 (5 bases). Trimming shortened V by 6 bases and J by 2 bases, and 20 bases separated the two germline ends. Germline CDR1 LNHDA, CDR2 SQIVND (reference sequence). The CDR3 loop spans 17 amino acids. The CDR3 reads CASRSLQAGATYNEQFF. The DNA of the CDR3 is TGTGCCAGTAGATCATTGCAGGCGGGCGCGACCTACAATGAGCAGTTCTTC.

Here the CDR3 DNA reads TGTGCCAGCATTTCGGCCGGGACAGGGGGCACAGATACGCAGTATTTT. Its translation: CASISAGTGGTDTQYF. The rearrangement joins TRBV27 to TRBJ2-3, with 10 positions matching TRBD1. The CDR3 runs to 16 residues. With 7 bases clipped from V and 1 base from J, the junction kept 8 bases outside the gene matches. CDR1 and CDR2 (germline): MNHEY, SMNVEV (reference sequence).